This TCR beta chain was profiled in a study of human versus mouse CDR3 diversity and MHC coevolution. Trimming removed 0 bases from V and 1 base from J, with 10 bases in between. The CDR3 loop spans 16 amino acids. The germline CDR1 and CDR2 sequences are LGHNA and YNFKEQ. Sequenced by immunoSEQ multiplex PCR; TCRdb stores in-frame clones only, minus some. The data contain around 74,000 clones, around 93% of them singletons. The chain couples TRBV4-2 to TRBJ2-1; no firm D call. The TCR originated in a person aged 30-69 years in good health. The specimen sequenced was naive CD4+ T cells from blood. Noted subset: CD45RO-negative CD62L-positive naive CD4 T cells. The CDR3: CASSQDLGRSYNEQFF. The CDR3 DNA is TGTGCCAGCAGCCAAGATTTGGGCCGGTCCTACAATGAGCAGTTCTTC.